The entry below gives a single T cell receptor (beta chain) sequence along with its context. Its antigen remains unknown. A read error may explain this, as a much larger clone is one base away. The CDR3 has 19 residues. Germline trimming cut 7 bases from V and 4 bases from J; bases unmatched to any gene: 20. CDR1 and CDR2 (germline): MNHEY, SVGAGI. The source of the blood RNA was unsorted whole blood, and germline DNA was extracted as well. The record originates from a study of tumor-infiltrating lymphocytes in primary liver carcinoma. Study overall: Every sample contained roughly 3.65 to 7.5 million productive TCRbeta reads, and these numbers were similar from one tissue type to another. Points from the study as a whole: Tumor region pairs showed greater overlap than either tumor-adjacent or tumor-blood pairs did.

Total RNA (around 0.45 ug) served as template for TCR beta cDNA synthesis primed by a constant-region primer. Slightly modified ARM-PCR served as the procedure for the TCR beta libraries. These libraries came from three rounds of nested multiplex PCR. Use of TRBV1-TRBV30 forward primers with a C-beta reverse primer characterized the first two PCR rounds, which lasted 10 cycles each. TCRdb recomputed calls from the multiplex PCR reads with MiXCR, one row per CDR3 protein. The data contain fewer than 350,000 distinct CDR3 sequences, over 55% of them singletons. The material sequenced was peripheral blood. The receptor's source is a man aged 35 to 55 with primary liver carcinoma and hepatitis B virus infection. This chain connects TRBV6-5 to TRBJ2-5, with 11 bases matching TRBD2. Here the CDR3 reads CASTLTGLVAGGPSETQYF. The CDR3 DNA is TGTGCCAGCACACTGACGGGGTTGGTAGCGGGAGGGCCGTCAGAGACCCAGTACTTC.